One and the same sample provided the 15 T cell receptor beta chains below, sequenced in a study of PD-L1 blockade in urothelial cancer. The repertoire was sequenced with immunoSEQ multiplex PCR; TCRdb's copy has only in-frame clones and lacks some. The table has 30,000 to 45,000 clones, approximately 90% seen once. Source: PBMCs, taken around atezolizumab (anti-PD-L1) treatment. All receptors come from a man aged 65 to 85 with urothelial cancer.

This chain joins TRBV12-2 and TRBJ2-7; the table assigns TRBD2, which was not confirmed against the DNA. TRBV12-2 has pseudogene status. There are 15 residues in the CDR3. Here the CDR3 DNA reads TGTGCAAGTCGCTTAGTTCATAGCGGCCCCTACGAGCAGTACTTC. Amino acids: CASRLVHSGPYEQYF.

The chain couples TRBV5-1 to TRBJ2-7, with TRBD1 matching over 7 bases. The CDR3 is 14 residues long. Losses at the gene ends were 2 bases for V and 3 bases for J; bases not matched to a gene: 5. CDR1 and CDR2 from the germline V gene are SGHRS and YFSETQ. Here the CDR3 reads CASSLTGADYEQYF. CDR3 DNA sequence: TGCGCCAGCAGCTTAACAGGGGCGGACTACGAGCAGTACTTC.

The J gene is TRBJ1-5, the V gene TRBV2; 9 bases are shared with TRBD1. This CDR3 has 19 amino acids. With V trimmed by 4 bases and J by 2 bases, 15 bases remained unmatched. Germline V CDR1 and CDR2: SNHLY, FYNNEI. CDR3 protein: CASSGWVGTGLVGNQPQHF. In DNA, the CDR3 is TGTGCCAGCAGTGGATGGGTGGGGACAGGGCTAGTGGGCAATCAGCCCCAGCATTTT.

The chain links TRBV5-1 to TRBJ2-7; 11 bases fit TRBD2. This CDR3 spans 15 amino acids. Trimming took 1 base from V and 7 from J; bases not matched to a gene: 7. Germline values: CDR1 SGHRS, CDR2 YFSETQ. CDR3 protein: CASSLSGTSGSEQYF. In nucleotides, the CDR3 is TGCGCCAGCAGCTTGTCAGGGACTAGCGGATCGGAGCAGTACTTC.

CDR3 sequence reads: CAWKGQDNEKLFF. The CDR3 nucleotides are TGTGCCTGGAAGGGACAGGACAATGAAAAACTGTTTTTT. The chain has TRBV30 and TRBJ1-4, with 8 bases identical to TRBD1. The CDR3 loop spans 13 amino acids. Trimming cost V 4 bases and J 5 bases; bases outside gene matches: 3. Germline V gene sequence: CDR1 GTSNPN, CDR2 SVGIG (reference sequence).

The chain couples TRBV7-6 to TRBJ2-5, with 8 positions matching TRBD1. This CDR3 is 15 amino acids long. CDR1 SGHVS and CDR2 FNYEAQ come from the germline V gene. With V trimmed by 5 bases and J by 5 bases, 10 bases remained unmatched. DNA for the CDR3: TGTGCCAGCAGCCCCGGGACAGGTGTAGCGGAGACCCAGTACTTC. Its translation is CASSPGTGVAETQYF. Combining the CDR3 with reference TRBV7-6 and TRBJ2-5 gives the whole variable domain GAGVSQSPRYKVTKRGQDVALRCDPISGHVSLYWYRQALGQGPEFLTYFNYEAQQDKSGLPNDRFSAERPEGSISTLTIQRTEQRDSAMYRCASSPGTGVAETQYFGPGTRLLVL.

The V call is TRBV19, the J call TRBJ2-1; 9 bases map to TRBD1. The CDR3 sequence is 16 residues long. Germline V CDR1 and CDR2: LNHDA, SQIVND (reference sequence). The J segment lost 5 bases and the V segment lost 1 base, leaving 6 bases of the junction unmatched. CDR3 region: CASSIGGGTGNNEQFF. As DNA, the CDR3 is TGTGCCAGTAGTATAGGTGGGGGGACAGGGAACAATGAGCAGTTCTTC.

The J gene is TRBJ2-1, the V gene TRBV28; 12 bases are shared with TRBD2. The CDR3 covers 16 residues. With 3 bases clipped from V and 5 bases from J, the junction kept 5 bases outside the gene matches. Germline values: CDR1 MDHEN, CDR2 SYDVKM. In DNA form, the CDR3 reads TGTGCCAGCAGTTTCCGACTAGCGGGAGCCCACAATGAGCAGTTCTTC. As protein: CASSFRLAGAHNEQFF.

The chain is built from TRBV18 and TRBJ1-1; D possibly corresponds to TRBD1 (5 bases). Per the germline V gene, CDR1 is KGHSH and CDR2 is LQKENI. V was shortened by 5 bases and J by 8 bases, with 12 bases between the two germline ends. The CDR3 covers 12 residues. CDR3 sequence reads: CASSSKGPEAFF. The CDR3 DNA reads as TGTGCCAGCTCATCTAAGGGGCCCGAAGCTTTCTTT.

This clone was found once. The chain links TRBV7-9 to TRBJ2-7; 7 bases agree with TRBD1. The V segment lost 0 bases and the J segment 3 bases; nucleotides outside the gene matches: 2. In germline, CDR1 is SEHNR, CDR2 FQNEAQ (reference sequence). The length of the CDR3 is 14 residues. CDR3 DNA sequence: TGTGCCAGCAGCTTAGCGGGACAGCGCTACGAGCAGTACTTC. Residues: CASSLAGQRYEQYF.

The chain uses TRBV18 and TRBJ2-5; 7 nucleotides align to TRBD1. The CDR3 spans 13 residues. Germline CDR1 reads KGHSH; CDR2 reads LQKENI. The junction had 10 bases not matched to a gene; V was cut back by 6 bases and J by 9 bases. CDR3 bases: TGTGCCAGCTCCCCGGACAGGCTGGCGTCCCAGTACTTC. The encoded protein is CASSPDRLASQYF. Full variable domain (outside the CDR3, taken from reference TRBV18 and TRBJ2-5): NAGVMQNPRHLVRRRGQEARLRCSPMKGHSHVYWYRQLPEEGLKFMVYLQKENIIDESGMPKERFSAEFPKEGPSILRIQQVVRGDSAAYFCASSPDRLASQYFGPGTRLLVL.

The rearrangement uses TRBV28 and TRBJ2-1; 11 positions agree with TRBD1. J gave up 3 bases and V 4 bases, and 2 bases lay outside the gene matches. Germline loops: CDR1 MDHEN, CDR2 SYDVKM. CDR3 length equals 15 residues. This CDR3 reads CASSSGTGGYNEQFF. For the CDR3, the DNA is TGTGCCAGCAGTTCCGGGACAGGGGGCTACAATGAGCAGTTCTTC.

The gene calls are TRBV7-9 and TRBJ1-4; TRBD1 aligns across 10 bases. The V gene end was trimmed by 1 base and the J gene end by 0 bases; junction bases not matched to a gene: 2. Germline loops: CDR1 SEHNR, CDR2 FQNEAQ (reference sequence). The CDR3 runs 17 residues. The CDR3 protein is CASSLGQGASTNEKLFF. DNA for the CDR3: TGTGCCAGCAGCTTAGGACAGGGGGCGTCAACTAATGAAAAACTGTTTTTT.

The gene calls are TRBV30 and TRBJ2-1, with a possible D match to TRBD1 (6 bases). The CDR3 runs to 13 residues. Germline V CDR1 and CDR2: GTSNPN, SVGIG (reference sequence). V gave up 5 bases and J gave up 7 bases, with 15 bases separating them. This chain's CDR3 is CAWGGQQGNEQFF. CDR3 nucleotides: TGTGCCTGGGGGGGACAACAAGGGAATGAGCAGTTCTTC.

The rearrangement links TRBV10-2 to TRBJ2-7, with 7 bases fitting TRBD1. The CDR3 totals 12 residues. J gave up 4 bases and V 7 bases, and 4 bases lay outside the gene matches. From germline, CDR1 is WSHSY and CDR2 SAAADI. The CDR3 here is CASIGQEYEQYF. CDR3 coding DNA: TGCGCCAGCATCGGACAGGAATACGAGCAGTACTTC.